The sequence of this T cell receptor (beta chain) was determined in a study of T cells after somatic rescue of genetic block. The J segment lost 4 bases and the V segment lost 7 bases, leaving 9 bases of the junction unmatched. Per the germline V gene, CDR1 is SNHLY and CDR2 is FYNNEI. The CDR3 sequence is 14 residues long. The method was immunoSEQ multiplex PCR; TCRdb's version includes in-frame clones alone and lacks a portion of them. In the table there are about 72,000 clones, more than 75% of which are singletons. The specimen was peripheral blood mononuclear cells (PBMCs). The rearrangement uses TRBV2 and TRBJ1-2, with 7 bases identical to TRBD1. The clonotype originates from a man between 25 and 39 years old. CDR3 nucleotides: TGTGCCAGCACCCTACAGGGGCCCGGCTATGGCTACACCTTC. Protein sequence: CASTLQGPGYGYTF.